The 10 T cell receptor beta chains in this list originate from one sample, sequenced in a study of identical twins. Using its own MiXCR run on the 5' RACE reads, TCRdb lists one record per CDR3 protein. The sample records about 190,000 distinct CDR3 sequences, about a sixth being singletons. The data also belong to a second study, concerning T cells expressing NK-cell markers.

Sequencing was performed on CD8+ T cells sorted from blood. The receptor set was obtained from a woman aged 18-29 years in good health.

This clonotype was counted between two and nine times. This chain joins TRBV7-2 and TRBJ2-3; TRBD1 matches 10 bases. The CDR3 is made up of 17 amino acids. With V trimmed by 4 bases and J by 2 bases, 9 bases remained unmatched. CDR1 is SGHTA and CDR2 is FQGNSA in the germline V gene. For the CDR3, the DNA is TGTGCCAGCAGCTCGGGACAGGGGAAACGATTCACAGATACGCAGTATTTT. Translating it yields CASSSGQGKRFTDTQYF.

In its sample, this clonotype was seen a few times. The gene calls are TRBV4-1 and TRBJ2-1; TRBD1 might be the D (5 bases). V was cut by 4 bases and J by 6 bases, with 10 bases left in between. The CDR3 covers 13 residues. Germline V CDR1 and CDR2: MGHRA, YSYEKL. The CDR3 sequence is CASSLDRINEQFF. DNA of the CDR3: TGCGCCAGCAGCCTCGACAGAATCAATGAGCAGTTCTTC.

This clonotype was observed a handful of times. The chain carries TRBV27 and TRBJ1-6; D call uncertain. Germline CDR1 and CDR2: MNHEY and SMNVEV (reference sequence). Between the trimmed V and J ends, which lost 7 bases and 7 bases, there was a span of 17 bases. CDR3 length equals 15 residues. DNA of the CDR3: TGTGCCAGCATGATCCGCCGGGAACTAAATTCACCCCTCCACTTT. Translation: CASMIRRELNSPLHF.

The V call is TRBV7-9, the J call TRBJ2-6, with D unclear. V was shortened by 6 bases and J by 4 bases, with 10 bases between the two germline ends. Germline lookup yields CDR1 SEHNR and CDR2 FQNEAQ (reference sequence). The CDR3 totals 14 residues. The CDR3, as DNA: TGTGCCAGCAGAAAACCCTTGGGGGCCAACGTCCTGACTTTC. Its translation is CASRKPLGANVLTF.

The J gene is TRBJ2-7, the V gene TRBV10-3, with 11 bases identical to TRBD2. The germline CDR1 and CDR2 sequences are ENHRY and SYGVKD. V shed 5 bases, J shed 3 bases, and the junction held 6 bases outside the gene matches. The CDR3 is 15 amino acids. In DNA form, the CDR3 reads TGTGCCATCAGTACCGGGACTAGCGGCATCTACGAGCAGTACTTC. It codes for CAISTGTSGIYEQYF.

This clonotype appeared a few times. This sequence joins TRBV20-1 and TRBJ2-3; D gene unclear. Germline V gives CDR1 DFQATT, CDR2 SNEGSKA (reference sequence). V dropped 1 base and J dropped 1 base, with 9 bases sitting between them. This CDR3 has 14 residues. Written as DNA, the CDR3 is TGCAGTGCTAGAGGCCTAAGCGGCACAGATACGCAGTATTTT. Translated: CSARGLSGTDTQYF.

This chain joins TRBV10-3 and TRBJ2-7, with D hard to call. The germline CDR1 and CDR2 sequences are ENHRY and SYGVKD. V lost 2 bases to trimming and J lost 1 base, with 6 bases between them. This CDR3 has 13 amino acids. CDR3 bases: TGTGCCATCAGTGAGATGGGATCCTACGAGCAGTACTTC. It codes for CAISEMGSYEQYF.

This clonotype has ten or more counts. The chain uses TRBV5-1 and TRBJ2-2, with D unclear. Germline V gene data show CDR1 as SGHRS and CDR2 as YFSETQ. V was shortened by 5 bases and J by 2 bases, with 7 bases between the two germline ends. The CDR3 runs 13 residues. Here the CDR3 reads CASRNPNTGELFF. The CDR3 region has the DNA TGCGCCAGCAGAAACCCCAACACCGGGGAGCTGTTTTTT.

The chain has TRBV6-2 or TRBV6-3 and TRBJ2-2; the D gene is possibly TRBD1 (5 bases). CDR1 MNHEY and CDR2 SVGEGT come from the germline V gene. The CDR3 runs 17 residues. Trimming took 0 bases from V and 5 from J, leaving 16 bases between them. The CDR3 region has the DNA TGTGCCAGCAGTTACTCATATGGGCAGGGTTTTACCGGGGAGCTGTTTTTT. Amino acid sequence: CASSYSYGQGFTGELFF.

The rearrangement links TRBV7-9 to TRBJ2-7; 8 positions agree with TRBD2. This CDR3 contains 16 residues. After removal of 5 bases from V and 2 bases from J, the junction contained 11 bases not matched to a gene. Germline CDR1 SEHNR, CDR2 FQNEAQ (reference sequence). The CDR3 nucleotides read TGTGCCAGCAGCCAAAAAGCTAGCGGGCTACCCTACGAGCAGTACTTC. Encoded protein: CASSQKASGLPYEQYF.